The sequence of this TCR beta chain was determined in a study of shared clonotypes between healthy human individuals. This clone has a single count. Produced via immunoSEQ multiplex PCR; TCRdb's table is partial and in-frame only. The table has roughly 2.2 million clones, more than 80% seen once; the top ten hold roughly 0.36%. CDR1 and CDR2 from the germline V gene are SGHRS and YFSETQ. The J segment lost 2 bases and the V segment lost 4 bases, leaving 9 bases of the junction unmatched. The CDR3 has 16 amino acids. The TCR was taken from a man aged 18-30 years in good health. Some clones in this sample may be carry-over from other donors' samples. The rearrangement uses TRBV5-1 and TRBJ2-3; the match to TRBD2 covers 8 bases. Sequenced: naive CD4+ T cells from PBMCs. Subset here: CD45RA+ positively selected. The DNA for the CDR3 is TGCGCCAGCAGCCTCTTAGCGGGACGTTTCACAGATACGCAGTATTTT. Residues: CASSLLAGRFTDTQYF.